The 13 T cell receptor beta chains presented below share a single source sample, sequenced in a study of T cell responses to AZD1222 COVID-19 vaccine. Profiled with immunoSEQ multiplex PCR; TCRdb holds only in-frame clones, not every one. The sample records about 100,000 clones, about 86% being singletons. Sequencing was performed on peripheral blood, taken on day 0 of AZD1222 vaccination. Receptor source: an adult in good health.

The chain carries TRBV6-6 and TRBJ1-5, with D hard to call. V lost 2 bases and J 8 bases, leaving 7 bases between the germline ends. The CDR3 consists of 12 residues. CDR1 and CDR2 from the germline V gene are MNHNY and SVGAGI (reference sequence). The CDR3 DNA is TGTGCCAGCAGTTACCTGGCCGAGCCCCAGCATTTT. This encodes CASSYLAEPQHF.

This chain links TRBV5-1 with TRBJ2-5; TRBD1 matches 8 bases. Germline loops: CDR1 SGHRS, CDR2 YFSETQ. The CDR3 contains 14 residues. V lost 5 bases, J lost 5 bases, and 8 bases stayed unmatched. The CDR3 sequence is CASSITGGRETQYF. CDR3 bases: TGCGCCAGCAGTATAACAGGGGGACGGGAGACCCAGTACTTC.

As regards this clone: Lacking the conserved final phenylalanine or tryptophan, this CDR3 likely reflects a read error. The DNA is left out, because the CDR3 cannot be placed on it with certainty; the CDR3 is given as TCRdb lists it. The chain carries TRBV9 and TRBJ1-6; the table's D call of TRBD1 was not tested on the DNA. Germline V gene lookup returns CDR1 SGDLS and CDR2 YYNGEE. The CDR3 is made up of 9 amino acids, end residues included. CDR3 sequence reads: CASSETVPH.

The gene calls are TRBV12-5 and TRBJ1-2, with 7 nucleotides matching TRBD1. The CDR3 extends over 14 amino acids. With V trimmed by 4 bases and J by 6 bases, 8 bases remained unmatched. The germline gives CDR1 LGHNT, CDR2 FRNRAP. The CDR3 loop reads CASGSGTVIHGYTF. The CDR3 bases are TGTGCTAGTGGTTCCGGGACAGTTATCCATGGCTACACCTTC.

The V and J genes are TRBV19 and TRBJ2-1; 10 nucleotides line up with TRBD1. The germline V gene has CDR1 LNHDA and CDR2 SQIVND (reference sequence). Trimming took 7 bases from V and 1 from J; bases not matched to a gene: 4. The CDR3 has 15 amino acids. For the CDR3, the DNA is TGTGCCAGTAACTCGGGACAGGGGTCCTACAATGAGCAGTTCTTC. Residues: CASNSGQGSYNEQFF. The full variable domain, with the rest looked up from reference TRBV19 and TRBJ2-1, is DGGITQSPKYLFRKEGQNVTLSCEQNLNHDAMYWYRQDPGQGLRLIYYSQIVNDFQKGDIAEGYSVSREKKESFPLTVTSAQKNPTAFYLCASNSGQGSYNEQFFGPGTRLTVL.

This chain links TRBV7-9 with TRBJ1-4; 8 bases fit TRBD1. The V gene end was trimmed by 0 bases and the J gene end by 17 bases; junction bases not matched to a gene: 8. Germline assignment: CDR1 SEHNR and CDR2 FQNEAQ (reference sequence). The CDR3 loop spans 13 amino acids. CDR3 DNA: TGTGCCAGCAGCTTAGCGTCGGGGGACAGGCAATTTTTT. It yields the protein CASSLASGDRQFF.

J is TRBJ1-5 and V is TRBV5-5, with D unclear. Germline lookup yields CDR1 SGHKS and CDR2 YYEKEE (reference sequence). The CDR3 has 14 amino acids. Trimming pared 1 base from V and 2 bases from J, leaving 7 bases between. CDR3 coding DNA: TGTGCCAGCAGCTTGACAGTGGGCAATCAGCCCCAGCATTTT. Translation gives CASSLTVGNQPQHF.

CDR3 DNA sequence: TGTGCCAGCAGTTTTGGATCCGGTGTGGTCGAGCAGTACTTC. This encodes CASSFGSGVVEQYF. The chain has TRBV27 and TRBJ2-7; D call uncertain. The germline V gene encodes CDR1 MNHEY and CDR2 SMNVEV (reference sequence). This CDR3 is 14 amino acids long. Trimming took off 3 bases at V and 6 bases at J, with 15 bases between the two ends.

The CDR3 bases are TGTGCCAGCACTATGGACACTGGAGGCTACACCTTC. Amino acid sequence: CASTMDTGGYTF. The chain couples TRBV2 to TRBJ1-2, with a tentative D call TRBD1 (5 bases). This CDR3 is 12 amino acids long. The germline V gene encodes CDR1 SNHLY and CDR2 FYNNEI. Trimming shortened V by 7 bases and J by 8 bases, and 14 bases separated the two germline ends.

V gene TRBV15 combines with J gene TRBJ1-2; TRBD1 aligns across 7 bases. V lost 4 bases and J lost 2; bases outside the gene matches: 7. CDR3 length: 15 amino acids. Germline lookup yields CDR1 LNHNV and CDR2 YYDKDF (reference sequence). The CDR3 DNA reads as TGTGCCACCAGCAAACGACAGGGAGAGAACTATGGCTACACCTTC. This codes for CATSKRQGENYGYTF.

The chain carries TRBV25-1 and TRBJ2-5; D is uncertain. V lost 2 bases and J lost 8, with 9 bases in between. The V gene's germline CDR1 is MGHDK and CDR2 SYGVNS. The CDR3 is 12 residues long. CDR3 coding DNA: TGTGCCAGCAGTGAACAGAGTGGAACCCAGTACTTC. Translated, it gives CASSEQSGTQYF.

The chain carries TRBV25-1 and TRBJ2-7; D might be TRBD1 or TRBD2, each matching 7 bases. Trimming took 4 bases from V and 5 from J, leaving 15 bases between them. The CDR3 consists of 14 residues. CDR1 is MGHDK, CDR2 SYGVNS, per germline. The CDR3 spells CASSGEGALDEQYF. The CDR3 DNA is TGTGCCAGCAGTGGGGAGGGGGCATTAGACGAGCAGTACTTC.

The CDR3 sequence: CASSQRAGDASYNEQFF. DNA of the CDR3: TGCGCCAGCAGCCAACGAGCGGGCGACGCCTCCTACAATGAGCAGTTCTTC. The chain links TRBV4-1 to TRBJ2-1, with TRBD2 as a possible D gene (6 bases). V was pared by 2 bases and J by 0 bases, with 14 bases between. The CDR3 has 17 amino acids. Germline V gives CDR1 MGHRA, CDR2 YSYEKL.